Listed below are T cell receptor beta chains from one sample, sequenced in a study of identifying expanded T cells in peripheral blood. Here immunoSEQ multiplex PCR was the method, and the copy in TCRdb shows in-frame clones only, minus some. Of some 100,000 clones listed, about 83% were seen once; the top ten hold about a sixth. Sequencing was performed on blood. All receptors come from a person aged 18 to 75 in good health. Both conserved end residues are part of each CDR3. D genes are given only for firm matches. For some rows the clone size is stated as once, few or many, or as a class when expanded; others skip it.

j_call,v_call,d_call,clone_size,cdr3_aa,cdr3_nt
TRBJ1-3,TRBV19,.,.,CASSIGVVGNTIYF,TGTGCCAGTAGTATTGGTGTAGTTGGAAACACCATATATTTT
TRBJ2-1,TRBV10-3,.,once,CAIRGGTVNYNEQFF,TGTGCCATCAGGGGGGGGACAGTGAACTACAATGAGCAGTTCTTC
TRBJ1-1,TRBV5-1,.,.,CASSLRWGATEAFF,TGCGCCAGCAGCTTGAGGTGGGGGGCCACTGAAGCTTTCTTT
TRBJ2-5,TRBV27,.,.,CASSLGPRLGQYF,TGTGCCAGCAGTTTAGGCCCCCGCTTGGGCCAGTACTTC
TRBJ2-7,TRBV18,.,.,CASSPQGSYEQYF,TGTGCCAGCTCACCACAGGGATCCTACGAGCAGTACTTC
TRBJ2-7,TRBV7-9,.,.,CASSSRYEQYF,TGTGCCAGCAGCTCAAGATACGAGCAGTACTTC
TRBJ1-4,TRBV27,.,.,CASSLMSPNEKLFF,TGTGCCAGCAGTCTTATGTCCCCTAATGAAAAACTGTTTTTT
TRBJ2-7,TRBV7-7,.,.,CASSLTPEGYEQYF,TGTGCCAGCAGCTTAACTCCGGAAGGATACGAGCAGTACTTC
TRBJ2-5,TRBV28,TRBD1,.,CASRANFGTATQETQYF,TGTGCCAGCAGGGCGAACTTCGGGACAGCAACGCAAGAGACCCAGTACTTC
TRBJ1-1,TRBV7-6,.,.,CASSLDLRTPTEAFF,TGTGCCAGCAGCTTAGATCTTCGGACACCGACTGAAGCTTTCTTT
TRBJ1-1,TRBV4-2,TRBD1,.,CASSRPLGQGNTEAFF,TGTGCCAGCAGCCGGCCCCTCGGACAGGGAAACACTGAAGCTTTCTTT
TRBJ2-5,TRBV10-2,.,.,CASSRQFQETQYF,TGCGCCAGCAGCCGCCAATTTCAAGAGACCCAGTACTTC
TRBJ1-4,TRBV19,TRBD1,.,CTSSMRWTGPNEKLFF,TGTACCAGTAGTATGAGGTGGACAGGGCCTAATGAAAAACTGTTTTTT
TRBJ1-2,TRBV11-2,.,.,CASSLPIINYGYTF,TGTGCCAGCAGCTTACCGATCATTAACTATGGCTACACCTTC
TRBJ2-3,TRBV19,.,.,CASSSQDSLADTQYF,TGTGCCAGTAGTTCACAAGACAGCCTCGCAGATACGCAGTATTTT
TRBJ2-7,TRBV14,TRBD2,.,CASSQRPMRLAGGYKQYF,TGTGCCAGCAGCCAAAGACCGATGAGGCTAGCGGGGGGGTACAAGCAGTACTTC
TRBJ1-1,TRBV9,.,.,CASSVDPGTEAFF,TGTGCCAGCAGCGTAGACCCGGGCACTGAAGCTTTCTTT
TRBJ2-5,TRBV7-2,TRBD2,.,CASSLLAGEQETQYF,TGTGCCAGCAGCTTACTAGCGGGAGAACAAGAGACCCAGTACTTC
TRBJ2-7,TRBV5-6,TRBD1,.,CASSDGTGGSHEQYF,TGTGCCAGCAGCGACGGGACAGGGGGGTCTCACGAGCAGTACTTC
TRBJ1-4,TRBV30,.,once,CAWRGRGHEKLFF,TGTGCCTGGAGGGGCAGGGGACACGAAAAACTGTTTTTT
TRBJ2-3,TRBV16,TRBD1,.,CASSQSGQSTDTQYF,TGTGCCAGCAGCCAATCGGGACAGAGCACAGATACGCAGTATTTT
TRBJ2-1,TRBV11-3,.,.,CASSLAGPGMGDNEQFF,TGTGCCAGCAGCTTAGCAGGTCCCGGTATGGGGGACAATGAGCAGTTCTTC
TRBJ1-1,TRBV2,TRBD1,.,CASSYRGQGNTEAFF,TGTGCCAGCAGTTATAGGGGGCAGGGGAACACTGAAGCTTTCTTT